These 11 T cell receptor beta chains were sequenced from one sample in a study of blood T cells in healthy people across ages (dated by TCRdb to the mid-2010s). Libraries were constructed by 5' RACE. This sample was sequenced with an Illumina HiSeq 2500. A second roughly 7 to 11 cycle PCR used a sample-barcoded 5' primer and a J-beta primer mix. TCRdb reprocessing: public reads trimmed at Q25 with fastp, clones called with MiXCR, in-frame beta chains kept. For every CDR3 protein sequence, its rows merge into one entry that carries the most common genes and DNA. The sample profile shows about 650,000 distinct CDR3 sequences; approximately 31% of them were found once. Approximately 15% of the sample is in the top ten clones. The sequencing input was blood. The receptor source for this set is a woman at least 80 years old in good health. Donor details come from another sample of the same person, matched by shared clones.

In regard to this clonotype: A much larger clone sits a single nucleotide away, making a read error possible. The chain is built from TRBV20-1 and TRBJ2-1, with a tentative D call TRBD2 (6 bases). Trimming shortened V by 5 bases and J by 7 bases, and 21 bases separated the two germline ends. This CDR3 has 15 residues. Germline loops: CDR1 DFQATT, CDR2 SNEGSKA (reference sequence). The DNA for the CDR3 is TGCAGTGCTGCACGGGACTTCGCGAGGAGAAATGAGCAGTTCTTC. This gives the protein CSAARDFARRNEQFF.

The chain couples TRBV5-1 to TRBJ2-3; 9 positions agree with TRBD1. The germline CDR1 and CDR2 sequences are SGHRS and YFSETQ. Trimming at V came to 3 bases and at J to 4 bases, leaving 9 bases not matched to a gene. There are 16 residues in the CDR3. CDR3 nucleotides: TGCGCCAGCAGCTCAGCAAAAACAGGGGGCCCAGATACGCAGTATTTT. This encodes CASSSAKTGGPDTQYF.

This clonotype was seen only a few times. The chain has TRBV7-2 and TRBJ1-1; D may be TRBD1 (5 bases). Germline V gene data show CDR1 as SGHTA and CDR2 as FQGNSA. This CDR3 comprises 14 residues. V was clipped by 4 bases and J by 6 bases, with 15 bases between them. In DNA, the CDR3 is TGTGCCAGCAGCTCAATGTCTGACAGAGCTGAAGCTTTCTTT. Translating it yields CASSSMSDRAEAFF.

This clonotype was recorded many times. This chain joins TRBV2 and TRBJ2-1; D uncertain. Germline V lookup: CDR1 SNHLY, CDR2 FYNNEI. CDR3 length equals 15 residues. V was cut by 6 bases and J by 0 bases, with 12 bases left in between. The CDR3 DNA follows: TGTGCCAGCAGCCCAGAGAGGAGCTCCTACAATGAGCAGTTCTTC. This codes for CASSPERSSYNEQFF.

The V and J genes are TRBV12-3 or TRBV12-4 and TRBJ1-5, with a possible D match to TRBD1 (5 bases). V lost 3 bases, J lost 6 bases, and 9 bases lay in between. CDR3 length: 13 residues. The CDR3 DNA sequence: TGTGCCAGCAGTTTTGGAGGGGTTCAGCCCCAGCATTTT. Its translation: CASSFGGVQPQHF.

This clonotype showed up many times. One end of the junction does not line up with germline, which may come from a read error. CDR3 nucleotides: TGCGCCAGCAGCTTAGCGGTAGCGAACACCGGGGAGCTGTTTTTT. This codes for CASSLAVANTGELFF. J is TRBJ2-2 and V is TRBV7-2, with D perhaps TRBD2 (6 bases). Germline V gene data show CDR1 as SGHTA and CDR2 as FQGNSA. The CDR3 totals 15 residues.

The DNA of the CDR3 is TGTGCCAGCAGCCAAGGGCCCGGAACAGACTCAGGCACTGAAGCTTTCTTT. Its protein product is CASSQGPGTDSGTEAFF. The rearrangement links TRBV4-2 to TRBJ1-1; D is undetermined. Germline CDR1 reads LGHNA; CDR2 reads YNFKEQ. The CDR3 is made up of 17 amino acids. Trimming removed 1 base from V and 4 bases from J, with 19 bases in between.

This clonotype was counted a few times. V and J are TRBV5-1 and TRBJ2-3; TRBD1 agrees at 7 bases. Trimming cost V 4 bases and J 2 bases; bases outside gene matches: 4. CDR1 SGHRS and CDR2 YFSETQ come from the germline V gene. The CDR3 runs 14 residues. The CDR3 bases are TGCGCCAGCAGCCACAGGGGCCCCACAGATACGCAGTATTTT. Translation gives CASSHRGPTDTQYF.

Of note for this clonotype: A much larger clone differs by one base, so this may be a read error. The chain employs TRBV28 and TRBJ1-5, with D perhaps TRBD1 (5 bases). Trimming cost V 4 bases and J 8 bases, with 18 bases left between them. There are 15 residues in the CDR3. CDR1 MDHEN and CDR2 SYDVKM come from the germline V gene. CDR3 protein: CASSSSGAGGEPQHF. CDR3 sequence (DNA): TGTGCCAGCAGTTCGTCCGGGGCTGGGGGAGAGCCCCAGCATTTT.

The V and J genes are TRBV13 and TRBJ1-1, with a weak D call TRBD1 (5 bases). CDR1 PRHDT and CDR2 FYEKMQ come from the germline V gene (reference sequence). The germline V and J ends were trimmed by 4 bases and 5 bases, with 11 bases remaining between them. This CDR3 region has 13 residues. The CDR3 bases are TGTGCCAGCAGCTGGGACCCGGGTACTGAAGCTTTCTTT. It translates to CASSWDPGTEAFF.

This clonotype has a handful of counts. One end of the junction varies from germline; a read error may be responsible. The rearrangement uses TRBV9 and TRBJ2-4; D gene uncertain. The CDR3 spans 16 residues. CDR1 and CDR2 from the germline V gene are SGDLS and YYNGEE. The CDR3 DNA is TGCGCCAGCAGCGTAGGGCCACTAAGTTTACCCTACGGGCAGTACTTC. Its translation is CASSVGPLSLPYGQYF.